This entry features one TCR beta chain sequence. Its target is not known. cDNA synthesis used the whole RNA isolate, giving expressed TCRB sequences. Deep immunoSEQ sequencing covered naive, central memory and regulatory T cell samples. Produced via immunoSEQ multiplex PCR; TCRdb's table is partial and in-frame only. The table has 350,000 to 450,000 clones, roughly 16% seen once; the top ten hold about 0.02%. These data come from a study of beta chain features in type 1 diabetes. Study details: Some 99 million sorted cells were examined across all samples. The study's findings and limits: Sampled from patients, naive, central memory and Treg TCRB repertoires appeared more similar than those sampled from healthy donors. Across all four CD4+ subsets, people with type 1 diabetes showed modestly shorter TCRB CDR3s.

From germline, CDR1 is GTSNPN and CDR2 SVGIG (reference sequence). V gave up 0 bases and J gave up 2 bases, with 22 bases separating them. The CDR3 contains 18 residues. The source is a woman younger than 30 in good health. Sequencing input: naive CD4+ T cells from blood. The gene calls are TRBV30 and TRBJ2-5; no clear D gene. CDR3 DNA sequence: TGTGCCTGGAGTGTAGTAAGGAGTAGGCCCGTCCAGCAAGAGACCCAGTACTTC. This encodes CAWSVVRSRPVQQETQYF.